This T cell receptor beta chain emerged from a study of control samples from healthy donors and cancer patients (TCRdb year 2020). Receptors were amplified or captured by the immunoSEQ multiplex PCR assay. What TCRdb holds here is the immuneACCESS table cut down to in-frame rearrangements. Part of the clones is not present; checked against another copy, under half of the missing clones reflect an unresolved V gene, and the others are unexplained. The table for this sample lists some 110,000 clones; 80% to 90% of them were counted only once. The top ten clonotypes cover around 14% of the sample. CDR1 and CDR2, per the germline V gene, are MNHEY and SVGAGI. The CDR3 runs 16 amino acids, cysteine and phenylalanine included. The read is trimmed to its CDR3 DNA, 48 bases read in frame from base 1. Trimming at the junction amounts to 4 bases on V and 3 bases on J, and the germline ends lie 15 bases apart.

This clone was detected only a few times. Its specific antigen is unknown. Base-call qualities are not available, and no considerably larger clone is one nucleotide away. The sequenced material came from blood. This receptor was obtained from a woman between 50 and 59 years old in good health. Recombination connected TRBV6-5 to TRBJ1-4; the D gene cannot be named for sure. The sequenced DNA is TGTGCCAGCAGTTTTGGGCCGAAGGATTCTAATGAAAAACTGTTTTTT. This sequence encodes CASSFGPKDSNEKLFF.